This T cell receptor (beta chain) came from a study of OX40 agonist ivuxolimab in advanced cancers. Study background: Head and neck, renal cell, melanoma or hepatocellular carcinoma were the cancers that dose-escalation patients had.

The table lists this clone with a count of one. Trimming removed 4 bases at V and 1 base at J, with 10 bases between. The CDR3 has 14 amino acids. From germline, CDR1 is SGHVS and CDR2 FNYEAQ. Assay used: immunoSEQ multiplex PCR; TCRdb lists only in-frame clones, some missing. Of about 31,000 clones detected, about 88% appear once; the ten largest clones hold roughly 31%. Systemic immunosuppression or autoimmune disease history was grounds to exclude patients. The chain uses TRBV7-6 and TRBJ1-1; D gene uncertain. Here the sequenced sample was CD4+ or CD8+ T cells sorted from blood, taken in a trial of the OX40 agonist ivuxolimab. This clonotype originated in an adult with an advanced solid tumor such as melanoma, head and neck, liver or kidney cancer. The CDR3 DNA sequence: TGTGCCAGCAGCTCCCCGGGAACGAACACTGAAGCTTTCTTT. Protein sequence: CASSSPGTNTEAFF.